This T cell receptor beta chain appears in the sequencing data of a study of cytomegalovirus exposure and HLA in healthy donors. Overall study findings and caveats: Later analysis showed most CMV-associated TCR beta chains appearing HLA-restricted.

This CDR3 contains 13 residues. Losses at the gene ends were 4 bases for V and 10 bases for J; bases not matched to a gene: 3. The germline V gene encodes CDR1 LNHDA and CDR2 SQIVND (reference sequence). Comments on this clone: Its target is unknown.

In the PCR, 60 Vbeta and 13 Jbeta primers were used. Generated by immunoSEQ multiplex PCR, the TCRdb table keeps only in-frame clones and is missing some. Among about 190,000 clones listed, about 83% were seen once. The clonotype was recovered from a woman in her 30s in good health and CMV-seropositive. The specimen was PBMCs. The rearrangement uses TRBV19 and TRBJ1-6, with 8 nucleotides matching TRBD1. Here the CDR3 DNA reads TGTGCCAGTAGTACGACAGGGGTCTCACCCCTCCACTTT. This encodes CASSTTGVSPLHF.